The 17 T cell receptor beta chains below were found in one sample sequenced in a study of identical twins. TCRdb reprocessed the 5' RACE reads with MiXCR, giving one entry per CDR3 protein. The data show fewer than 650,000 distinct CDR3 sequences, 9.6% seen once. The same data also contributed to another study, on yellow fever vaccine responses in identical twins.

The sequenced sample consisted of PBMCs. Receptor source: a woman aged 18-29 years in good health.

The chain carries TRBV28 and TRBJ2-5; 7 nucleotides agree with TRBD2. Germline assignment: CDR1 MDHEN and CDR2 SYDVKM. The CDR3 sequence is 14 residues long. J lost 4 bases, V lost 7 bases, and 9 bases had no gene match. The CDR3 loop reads CASTVGGPAETQYF. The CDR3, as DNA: TGTGCCAGCACCGTGGGAGGGCCCGCAGAGACCCAGTACTTC.

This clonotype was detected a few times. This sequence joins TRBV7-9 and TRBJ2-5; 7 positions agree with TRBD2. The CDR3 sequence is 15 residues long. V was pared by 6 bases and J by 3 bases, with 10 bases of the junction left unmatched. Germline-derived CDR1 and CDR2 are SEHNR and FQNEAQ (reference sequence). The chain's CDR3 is CASRGPTSRKETQYF. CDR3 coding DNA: TGTGCCAGCAGGGGGCCGACTAGCAGGAAAGAGACCCAGTACTTC. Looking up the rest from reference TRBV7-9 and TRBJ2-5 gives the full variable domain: DTGVSQNPRHKITKRGQNVTFRCDPISEHNRLYWYRQTLGQGPEFLTYFQNEAQLEKSRLLSDRFSAERPKGSFSTLEIQRTEQGDSAMYLCASRGPTSRKETQYFGPGTRLLVL.

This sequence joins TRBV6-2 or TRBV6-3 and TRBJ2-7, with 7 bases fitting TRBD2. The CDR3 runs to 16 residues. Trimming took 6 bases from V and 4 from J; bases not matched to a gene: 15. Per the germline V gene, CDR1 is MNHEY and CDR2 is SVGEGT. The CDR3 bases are TGTGCCAGCAGCCGTAAGGGACTAACCAGAGCATACGAGCAGTACTTC. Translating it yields CASSRKGLTRAYEQYF.

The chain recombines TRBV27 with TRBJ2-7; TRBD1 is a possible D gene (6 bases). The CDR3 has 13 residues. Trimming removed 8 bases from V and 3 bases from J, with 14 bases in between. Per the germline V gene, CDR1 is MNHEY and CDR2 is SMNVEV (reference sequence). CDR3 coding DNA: TGTGCCAGCGGGCCAGGGGACCTCTACGAGCAGTACTTC. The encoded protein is CASGPGDLYEQYF.

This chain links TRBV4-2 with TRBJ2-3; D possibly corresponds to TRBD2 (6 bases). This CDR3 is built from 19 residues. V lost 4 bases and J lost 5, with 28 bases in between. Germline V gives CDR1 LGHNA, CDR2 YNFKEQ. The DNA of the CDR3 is TGTGCCAGCAGCCCCCCCGGCGATAAGGCAGCGGGCAGGAAAGATACGCAGTATTTT. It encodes CASSPPGDKAAGRKDTQYF.

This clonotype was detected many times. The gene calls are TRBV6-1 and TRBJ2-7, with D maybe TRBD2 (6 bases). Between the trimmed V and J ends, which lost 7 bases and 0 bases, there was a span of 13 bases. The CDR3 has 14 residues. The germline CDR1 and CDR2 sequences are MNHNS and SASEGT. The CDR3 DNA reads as TGTGCCAGCACACCGGGACTTAGCTCCTACGAGCAGTACTTC. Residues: CASTPGLSSYEQYF.

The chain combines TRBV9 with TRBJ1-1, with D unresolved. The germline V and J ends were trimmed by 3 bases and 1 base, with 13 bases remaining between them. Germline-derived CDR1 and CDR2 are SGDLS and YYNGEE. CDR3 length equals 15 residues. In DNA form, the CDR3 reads TGTGCCAGCAGCGCCATAAGGTCGGGGAACACTGAAGCTTTCTTT. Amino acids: CASSAIRSGNTEAFF.

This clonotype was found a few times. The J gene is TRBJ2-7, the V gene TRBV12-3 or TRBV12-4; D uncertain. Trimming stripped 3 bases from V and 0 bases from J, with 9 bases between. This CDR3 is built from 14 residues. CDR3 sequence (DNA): TGTGCCAGCAGTTTTCAGGCAGTCTCCTACGAGCAGTACTTC. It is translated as CASSFQAVSYEQYF.

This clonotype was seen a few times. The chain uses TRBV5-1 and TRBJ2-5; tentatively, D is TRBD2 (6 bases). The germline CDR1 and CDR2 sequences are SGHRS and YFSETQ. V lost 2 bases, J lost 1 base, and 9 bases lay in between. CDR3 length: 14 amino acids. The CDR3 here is CASSFSGPQETQYF. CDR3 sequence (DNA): TGCGCCAGCAGCTTTAGCGGCCCCCAAGAGACCCAGTACTTC.

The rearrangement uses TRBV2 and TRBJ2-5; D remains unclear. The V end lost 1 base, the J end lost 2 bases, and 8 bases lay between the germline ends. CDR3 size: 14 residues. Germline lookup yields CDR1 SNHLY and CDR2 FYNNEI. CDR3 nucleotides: TGTGCCAGCAGTGAAGTGAGCAGGCAAGAGACCCAGTACTTC. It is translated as CASSEVSRQETQYF.

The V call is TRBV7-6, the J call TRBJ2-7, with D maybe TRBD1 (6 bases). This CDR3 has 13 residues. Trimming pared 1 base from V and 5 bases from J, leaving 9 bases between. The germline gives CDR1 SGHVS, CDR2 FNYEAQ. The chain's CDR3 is CASSLDRVNEQYF. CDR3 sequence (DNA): TGTGCCAGCAGCTTAGACAGGGTTAACGAGCAGTACTTC.

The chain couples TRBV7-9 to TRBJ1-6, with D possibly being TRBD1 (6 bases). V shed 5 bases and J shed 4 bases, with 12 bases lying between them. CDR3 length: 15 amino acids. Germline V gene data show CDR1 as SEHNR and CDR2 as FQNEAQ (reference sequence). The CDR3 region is CASSGTTGYNSPLHF. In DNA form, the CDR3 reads TGTGCCAGCAGCGGAACGACAGGTTATAATTCACCCCTCCACTTT.

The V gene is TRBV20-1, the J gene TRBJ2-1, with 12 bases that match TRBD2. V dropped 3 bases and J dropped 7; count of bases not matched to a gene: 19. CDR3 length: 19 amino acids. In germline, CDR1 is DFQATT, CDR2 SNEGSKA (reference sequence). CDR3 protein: CSASEWTSGISTLTNEQFF. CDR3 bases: TGCAGTGCTAGTGAGTGGACTAGCGGGATTTCGACCCTCACAAATGAGCAGTTCTTC.

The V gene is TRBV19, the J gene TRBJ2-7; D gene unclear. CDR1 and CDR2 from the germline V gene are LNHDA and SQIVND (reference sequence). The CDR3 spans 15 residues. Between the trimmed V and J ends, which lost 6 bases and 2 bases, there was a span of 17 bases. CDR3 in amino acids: CASSPGRLPTYEQYF. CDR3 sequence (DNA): TGTGCCAGTAGCCCGGGCAGACTTCCTACCTACGAGCAGTACTTC.

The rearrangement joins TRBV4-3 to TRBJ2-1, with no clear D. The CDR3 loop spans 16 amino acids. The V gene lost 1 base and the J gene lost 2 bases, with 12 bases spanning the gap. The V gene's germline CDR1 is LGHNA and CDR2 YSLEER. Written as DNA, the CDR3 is TGCGCCAGCAGCCAAGTTGTATGGCTAGCCTACAATGAGCAGTTCTTC. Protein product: CASSQVVWLAYNEQFF.

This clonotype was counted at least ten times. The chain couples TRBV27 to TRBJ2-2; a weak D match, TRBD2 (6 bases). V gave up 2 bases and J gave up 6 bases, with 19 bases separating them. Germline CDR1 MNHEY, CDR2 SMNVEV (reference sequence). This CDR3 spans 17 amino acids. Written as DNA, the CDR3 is TGTGCCAGCAGTTTAATTATGGGGAGGTACGGCGCCGGGGAGCTGTTTTTT. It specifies CASSLIMGRYGAGELFF.

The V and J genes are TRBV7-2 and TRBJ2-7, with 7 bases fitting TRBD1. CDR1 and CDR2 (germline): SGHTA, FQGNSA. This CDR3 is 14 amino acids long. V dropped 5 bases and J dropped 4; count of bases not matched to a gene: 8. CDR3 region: CASSRQGTAYEQYF. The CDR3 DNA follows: TGTGCCAGCAGCCGCCAAGGGACAGCTTACGAGCAGTACTTC.